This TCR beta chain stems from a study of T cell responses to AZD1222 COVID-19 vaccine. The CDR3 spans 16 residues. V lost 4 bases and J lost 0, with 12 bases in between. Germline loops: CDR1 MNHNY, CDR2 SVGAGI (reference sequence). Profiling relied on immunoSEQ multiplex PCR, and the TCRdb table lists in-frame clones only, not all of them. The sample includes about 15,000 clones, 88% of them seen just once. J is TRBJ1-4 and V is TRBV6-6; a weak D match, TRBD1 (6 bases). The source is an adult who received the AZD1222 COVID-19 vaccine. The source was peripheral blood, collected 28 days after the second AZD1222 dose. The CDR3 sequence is CASSSRDITTNEKLFF. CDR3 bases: TGTGCCAGCAGTTCGAGGGACATCACAACTAATGAAAAACTGTTTTTT.